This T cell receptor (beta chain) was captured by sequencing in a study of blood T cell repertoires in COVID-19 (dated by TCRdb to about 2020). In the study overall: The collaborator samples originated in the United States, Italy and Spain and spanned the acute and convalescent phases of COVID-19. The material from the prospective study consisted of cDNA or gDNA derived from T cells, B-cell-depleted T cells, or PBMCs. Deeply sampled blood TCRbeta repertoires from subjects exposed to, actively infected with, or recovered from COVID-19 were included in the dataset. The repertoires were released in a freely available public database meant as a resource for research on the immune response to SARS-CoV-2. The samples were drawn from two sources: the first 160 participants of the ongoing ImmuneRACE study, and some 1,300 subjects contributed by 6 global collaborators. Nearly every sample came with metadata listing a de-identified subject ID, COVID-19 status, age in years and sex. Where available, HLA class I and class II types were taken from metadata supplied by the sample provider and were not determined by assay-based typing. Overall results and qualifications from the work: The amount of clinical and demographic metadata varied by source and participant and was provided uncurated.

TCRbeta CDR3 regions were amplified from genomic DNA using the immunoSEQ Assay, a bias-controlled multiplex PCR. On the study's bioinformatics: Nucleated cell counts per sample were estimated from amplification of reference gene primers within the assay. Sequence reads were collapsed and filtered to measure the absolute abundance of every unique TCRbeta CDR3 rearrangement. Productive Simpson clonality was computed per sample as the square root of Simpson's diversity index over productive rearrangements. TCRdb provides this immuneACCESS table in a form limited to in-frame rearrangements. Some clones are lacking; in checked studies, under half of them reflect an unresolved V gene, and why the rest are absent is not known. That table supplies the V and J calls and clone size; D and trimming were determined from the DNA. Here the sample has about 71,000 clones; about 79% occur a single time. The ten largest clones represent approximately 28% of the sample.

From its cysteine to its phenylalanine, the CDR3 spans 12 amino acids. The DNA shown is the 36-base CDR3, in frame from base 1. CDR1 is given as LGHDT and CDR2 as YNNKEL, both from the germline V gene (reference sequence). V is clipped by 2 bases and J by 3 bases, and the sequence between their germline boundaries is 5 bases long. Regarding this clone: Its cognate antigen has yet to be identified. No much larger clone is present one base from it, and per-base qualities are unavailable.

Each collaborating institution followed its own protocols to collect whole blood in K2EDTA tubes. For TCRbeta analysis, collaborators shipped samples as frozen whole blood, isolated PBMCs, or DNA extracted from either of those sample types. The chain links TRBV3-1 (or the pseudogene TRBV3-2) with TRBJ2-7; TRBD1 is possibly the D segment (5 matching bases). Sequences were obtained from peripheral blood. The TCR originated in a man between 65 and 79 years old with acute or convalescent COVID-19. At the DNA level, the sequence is TGTGCCAGCAGCCAACAGGGCTACGAGCAGTACTTC. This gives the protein CASSQQGYEQYF.